These 15 T cell receptor beta chains originate from one sample sequenced in a study of T cell responses to AZD1222 COVID-19 vaccine. The data were produced by immunoSEQ multiplex PCR, yet TCRdb's version contains in-frame clones alone and is incomplete. The data hold about 83,000 clones, with roughly 86% observed a single time. The material was peripheral blood, obtained on day 0 of AZD1222 vaccination. The source is an adult in good health.

V and J are TRBV3-1 (or the pseudogene TRBV3-2) and TRBJ2-6, with D unclear. Germline CDR1 is LGHDT and CDR2 is YNNKEL (reference sequence). The CDR3 sequence is 18 residues long. Trimming took 0 bases from V and 0 from J, leaving 12 bases between them. This CDR3 reads CASSQEGHPVSGANVLTF. For the CDR3, the DNA is TGTGCCAGCAGCCAAGAGGGCCATCCCGTCTCTGGGGCCAACGTCCTGACTTTC.

The chain is built from TRBV30 and TRBJ1-4; 12 bases match TRBD1. With V trimmed by 5 bases and J by 8 bases, 9 bases remained unmatched. Germline V gene data show CDR1 as GTSNPN and CDR2 as SVGIG (reference sequence). The CDR3 length is 15 residues. The chain's CDR3 is CAWAPGQGAGEKLFF. For the CDR3, the DNA is TGTGCCTGGGCACCGGGACAGGGGGCGGGAGAAAAACTGTTTTTT. The full variable domain, rest sourced from reference TRBV30 and TRBJ1-4, is SQTIHQWPATLVQPVGSPLSLECTVEGTSNPNLYWYRQAAGRGLQLLFYSVGIGQISSEVPQNLSASRPQDRQFILSSKKLLLSDSGFYLCAWAPGQGAGEKLFFGSGTQLSVL.

The CDR3 DNA sequence: TGTGCCAGCAGCTCCCCCTCGGGACAAAACAATGAGCAGTTCTTC. Translating it yields CASSSPSGQNNEQFF. The chain joins TRBV5-4 to TRBJ2-1, with D perhaps TRBD1 (6 bases). The V end was cut by 3 bases, the J end by 5 bases, with 15 bases between. The CDR3 covers 15 residues. The germline V gene has CDR1 SGHNT and CDR2 YYREEE (reference sequence).

The genes are TRBV9 and TRBJ2-1; D may be TRBD1 (5 bases). The V end lost 0 bases, the J end lost 3 bases, and 13 bases lay between the germline ends. The CDR3 runs to 16 residues. Germline CDR1 SGDLS, CDR2 YYNGEE. CDR3 sequence (DNA): TGTGCCAGCAGCGTAGAGGACAACCTAGGCTACAATGAGCAGTTCTTC. It is translated as CASSVEDNLGYNEQFF.

V gene TRBV10-2 combines with J gene TRBJ1-1; unclear D gene. V gave up 1 base and J gave up 3 bases, with 0 bases separating them. The CDR3 spans 11 residues. CDR1 is WSHSY, CDR2 SAAADI, per germline. The CDR3, as DNA: TGCGCCAGCAGTGAGTACACTGAAGCTTTCTTT. Its translation: CASSEYTEAFF.

The chain employs TRBV4-1 and TRBJ1-2, with D possibly TRBD1 on 6 matching bases. Germline lookup yields CDR1 MGHRA and CDR2 YSYEKL. CDR3 length: 15 amino acids. V was shortened by 0 bases and J by 3 bases, with 11 bases between the two germline ends. CDR3 in amino acids: CASSQDWGRDYGYTF. CDR3 bases: TGCGCCAGCAGCCAAGACTGGGGGCGAGACTATGGCTACACCTTC.

Only one count was recorded for this clone. The CDR3 DNA follows: TGTGCCAGCAGCTCCCGTCGGCACAGAAGCTCCTACGAGCAGTACTTC. Its translation: CASSSRRHRSSYEQYF. This chain uses TRBV7-8 with TRBJ2-7; D ambiguous. V dropped 4 bases and J dropped 0 bases, with 16 bases sitting between them. In germline, CDR1 is SGHVS, CDR2 FQNEAQ. CDR3 length: 16 amino acids.

The chain combines TRBV29-1 with TRBJ2-5, with TRBD2 identical over 10 bases. The CDR3 is made up of 14 amino acids. Germline V gene data show CDR1 as SQVTM and CDR2 as ANQGSEA. The ends lost 5 bases at V and 5 bases at J; junction bases unmatched: 8. The CDR3 region is CSVFPSGSMETQYF. CDR3 DNA: TGCAGCGTTTTTCCTAGCGGGAGTATGGAGACCCAGTACTTC. Combining the CDR3 with reference TRBV29-1 and TRBJ2-5 gives the whole variable domain SAVISQKPSRDICQRGTSLTIQCQVDSQVTMMFWYRQQPGQSLTLIATANQGSEATYESGFVIDKFPISRPNLTFSTLTVSNMSPEDSSIYLCSVFPSGSMETQYFGPGTRLLVL.

The chain joins TRBV27 to TRBJ2-2, with 9 bases lining up with TRBD2. J lost 2 bases, V lost 8 bases, and 3 bases had no gene match. Germline assignment: CDR1 MNHEY and CDR2 SMNVEV (reference sequence). The CDR3 is made up of 14 amino acids. The CDR3 is CASGLAGNTGELFF. Written as DNA, the CDR3 is TGTGCCAGCGGGCTAGCGGGAAACACCGGGGAGCTGTTTTTT.

This chain links TRBV10-3 with TRBJ2-3; the D gene is possibly TRBD1 (6 bases). The CDR3 has 15 residues. Germline CDR1 and CDR2: ENHRY and SYGVKD. Trimming cost V 5 bases and J 3 bases, with 15 bases left between them. This CDR3 reads CAISTPLRGTDTQYF. Here the CDR3 DNA reads TGTGCCATCAGTACTCCCCTCAGGGGAACAGATACGCAGTATTTT.

J is TRBJ2-7 and V is TRBV9; D gene unclear. The germline V gene encodes CDR1 SGDLS and CDR2 YYNGEE. Trimming removed 1 base at V and 1 base at J, with 12 bases between. The CDR3 spans 15 residues. CDR3 loop: CASSVKGSASYEQYF. The DNA of the CDR3 is TGTGCCAGCAGCGTAAAAGGCTCGGCGTCCTACGAGCAGTACTTC.

This CDR3 is CSVALSTYEQYF. DNA of the CDR3: TGCAGCGTTGCCTTATCGACCTACGAGCAGTACTTC. The chain is built from TRBV29-1 and TRBJ2-7; D uncertain. Trimming removed 4 bases from V and 2 bases from J, with 9 bases in between. Germline V gene sequence: CDR1 SQVTM, CDR2 ANQGSEA. There are 12 residues in the CDR3.

This chain uses TRBV28 with TRBJ1-5; D remains ambiguous. Germline assignment: CDR1 MDHEN and CDR2 SYDVKM. The CDR3 length is 15 residues. V was cut by 2 bases and J by 6 bases, with 14 bases left in between. The CDR3: CASSLTGVLFQPQHF. CDR3 nucleotides: TGTGCCAGCAGTTTAACCGGGGTACTGTTTCAGCCCCAGCATTTT. Full variable domain (remainder filled in from reference TRBV28 and TRBJ1-5): DVKVTQSSRYLVKRTGEKVFLECVQDMDHENMFWYRQDPGLGLRLIYFSYDVKMKEKGDIPEGYSVSREKKERFSLILESASTNQTSMYLCASSLTGVLFQPQHFGDGTRLSIL.

The rearrangement uses TRBV6-5 and TRBJ2-1, with TRBD2 matching over 7 bases. The germline gives CDR1 MNHEY, CDR2 SVGAGI. The CDR3 contains 16 residues. Trimming cost V 2 bases and J 6 bases; bases outside gene matches: 10. The CDR3 bases are TGTGCCAGCAGTTACGGGATGTGGGAGGGAGGCAATGAGCAGTTCTTC. Encoded protein: CASSYGMWEGGNEQFF.

V usage is TRBV15 and J usage is TRBJ1-5; a possible D gene is TRBD1 (5 bases). Per germline, CDR1 LNHNV and CDR2 YYDKDF (reference sequence). The ends were cut back, 1 base at V and 3 bases at J, with 13 bases in the middle. This CDR3 is 16 amino acids long. In DNA form, the CDR3 reads TGTGCCACCAGCAGAGTGGGCGGGGGTGACAATCAGCCCCAGCATTTT. This translates into CATSRVGGGDNQPQHF.